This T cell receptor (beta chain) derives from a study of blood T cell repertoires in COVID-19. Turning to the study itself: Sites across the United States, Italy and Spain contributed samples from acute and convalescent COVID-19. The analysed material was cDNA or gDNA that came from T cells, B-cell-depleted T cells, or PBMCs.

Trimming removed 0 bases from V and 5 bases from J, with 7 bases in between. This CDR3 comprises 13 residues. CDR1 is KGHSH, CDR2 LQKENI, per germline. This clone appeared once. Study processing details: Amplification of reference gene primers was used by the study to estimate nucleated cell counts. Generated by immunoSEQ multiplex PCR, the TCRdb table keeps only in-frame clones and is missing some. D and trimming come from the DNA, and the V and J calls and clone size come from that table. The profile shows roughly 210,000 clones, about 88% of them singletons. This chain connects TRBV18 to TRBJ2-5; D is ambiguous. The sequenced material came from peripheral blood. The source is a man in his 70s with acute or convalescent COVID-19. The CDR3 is CASSPPKLETQYF. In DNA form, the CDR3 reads TGTGCCAGCTCACCACCAAAACTGGAGACCCAGTACTTC. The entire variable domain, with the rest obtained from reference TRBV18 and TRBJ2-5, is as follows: NAGVMQNPRHLVRRRGQEARLRCSPMKGHSHVYWYRQLPEEGLKFMVYLQKENIIDESGMPKERFSAEFPKEGPSILRIQQVVRGDSAAYFCASSPPKLETQYFGPGTRLLVL.